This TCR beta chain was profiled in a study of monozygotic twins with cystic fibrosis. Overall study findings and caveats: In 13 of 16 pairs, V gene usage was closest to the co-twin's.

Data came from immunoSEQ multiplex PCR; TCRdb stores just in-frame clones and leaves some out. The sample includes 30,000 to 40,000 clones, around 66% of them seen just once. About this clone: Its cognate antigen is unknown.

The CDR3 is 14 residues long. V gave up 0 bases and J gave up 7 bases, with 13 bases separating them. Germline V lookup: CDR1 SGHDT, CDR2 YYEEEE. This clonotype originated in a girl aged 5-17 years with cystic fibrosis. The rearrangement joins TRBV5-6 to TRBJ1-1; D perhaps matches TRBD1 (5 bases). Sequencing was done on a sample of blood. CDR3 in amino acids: CASSLARSGYEAFF. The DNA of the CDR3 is TGTGCCAGCAGCTTGGCCAGGTCAGGGTATGAAGCTTTCTTT. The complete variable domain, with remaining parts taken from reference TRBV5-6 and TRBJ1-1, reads DAGVTQSPTHLIKTRGQQVTLRCSPKSGHDTVSWYQQALGQGPQFIFQYYEEEERQRGNFPDRFSGHQFPNYSSELNVNALLLGDSALYLCASSLARSGYEAFFGQGTRLTVV.